This is a list of T cell receptor beta chains from one sample in a study of post-analysis software for immune sequencing data. One entry per CDR3 protein results from TCRdb running MiXCR on the PCR reads. The sample contains 160,000 or so distinct CDR3 sequences, around 36% of which appear only once. The sequencing here drew on blood, taken after autologous hematopoietic stem cell transplantation. These receptor sequences come from a girl between 10 and 17 years old with multiple sclerosis. CDR3s include the opening cysteine and the closing phenylalanine or tryptophan. The order of the fields is CDR3 DNA, CDR3 protein, CDR3 length, clone size, J gene, D gene, V gene. D genes are given only for firm matches. The listing skips clone size in some rows; elsewhere it reads once, few, many or a size class.

CDR3nt: TGTGCCAGCAGTGAAGTTGTGGGAAGAGCAGATACGCAGTATTTT
CDR3aa: CASSEVVGRADTQYF
len: 15
abundance: many
j_gene: TRBJ2-3
d_gene: -
v_gene: TRBV6-4

CDR3nt: TGCAGTGCTAGAGAGGTGGGGGCTCGCACAGATACGCAGTATTTT
CDR3aa: CSAREVGARTDTQYF
len: 15
abundance: few
j_gene: TRBJ2-3
d_gene: -
v_gene: TRBV20-1

CDR3nt: TGCAGTGCTAGAGATATGCCCAGCGGCGCCCACAATGAGCAGTTCTTC
CDR3aa: CSARDMPSGAHNEQFF
len: 16
abundance: -
j_gene: TRBJ2-1
d_gene: -
v_gene: TRBV20-1

CDR3nt: TGTGCCAGCAGTGGAGGTAGCGGGCTCACAGATACGCAGTATTTT
CDR3aa: CASSGGSGLTDTQYF
len: 15
abundance: few
j_gene: TRBJ2-3
d_gene: TRBD2
v_gene: TRBV2

CDR3nt: TGTGCCAGCTCACCGGGGCAGATACGGGACGAGCAGTACTTC
CDR3aa: CASSPGQIRDEQYF
len: 14
abundance: -
j_gene: TRBJ2-7
d_gene: -
v_gene: TRBV18

CDR3nt: TGCAGTGCCGAACGGCAAATGAACACTGAAGCTTTCTTT
CDR3aa: CSAERQMNTEAFF
len: 13
abundance: -
j_gene: TRBJ1-1
d_gene: -
v_gene: TRBV20-1

CDR3nt: TGTGCCAGCAGCGCCCAGGGGGGAAGCGGAGGACGGCAGTACGAGCAGTACTTC
CDR3aa: CASSAQGGSGGRQYEQYF
len: 18
abundance: -
j_gene: TRBJ2-7
d_gene: -
v_gene: TRBV7-2

CDR3nt: TGTGCCAGCAGCTTTTTTACTGGGGCCAACGTCCTGACTTTC
CDR3aa: CASSFFTGANVLTF
len: 14
abundance: -
j_gene: TRBJ2-6
d_gene: -
v_gene: TRBV13

CDR3nt: TGTGCCAGCAGCCCTACAGGGGGCCGGAGCAATCAGCCCCAGCATTTT
CDR3aa: CASSPTGGRSNQPQHF
len: 16
abundance: -
j_gene: TRBJ1-5
d_gene: TRBD1
v_gene: TRBV12-3/TRBV12-4

CDR3nt: TGTGCCAGCAGAGCGGGACGGACTTTGGGGGAGACCCAGTACTTC
CDR3aa: CASRAGRTLGETQYF
len: 15
abundance: -
j_gene: TRBJ2-5
d_gene: TRBD2
v_gene: TRBV2

CDR3nt: TGCAGCGCCCGGACAGGGGATTTCTATGGCTACACCTTC
CDR3aa: CSARTGDFYGYTF
len: 13
abundance: -
j_gene: TRBJ1-2
d_gene: TRBD1
v_gene: TRBV29-1

CDR3nt: TGCAGTGCCCCACCGCCCGGGACAGGGGACTACAATGAGCAGTTCTTC
CDR3aa: CSAPPPGTGDYNEQFF
len: 16
abundance: many
j_gene: TRBJ2-1
d_gene: TRBD1
v_gene: TRBV20-1

CDR3nt: TGTGCCAGCAGTTCGGTGCTAGTTTGGGAGCAGTACTTC
CDR3aa: CASSSVLVWEQYF
len: 13
abundance: few
j_gene: TRBJ2-7
d_gene: -
v_gene: TRBV28

CDR3nt: TGTGCCACCAGTGATCCGGGACTAGCGGGAGCTAAAGAGACCCAGTACTTC
CDR3aa: CATSDPGLAGAKETQYF
len: 17
abundance: -
j_gene: TRBJ2-5
d_gene: TRBD2
v_gene: TRBV24-1

CDR3nt: TGTGCCAGCAGAGGCCCGGACAGGGGATGGGCCTCCAGCAATCAGCCCCAGCATTTT
CDR3aa: CASRGPDRGWASSNQPQHF
len: 19
abundance: -
j_gene: TRBJ1-5
d_gene: TRBD1
v_gene: TRBV6-1

CDR3nt: TGTGCCAGCAGCCACACAGGGGGCGATGGCTACACCTTC
CDR3aa: CASSHTGGDGYTF
len: 13
abundance: -
j_gene: TRBJ1-2
d_gene: TRBD1
v_gene: TRBV14

CDR3nt: TGTGCCAGCAGTACAGGGGCCGAAAAACTGTTTTTT
CDR3aa: CASSTGAEKLFF
len: 12
abundance: -
j_gene: TRBJ1-4
d_gene: TRBD1
v_gene: TRBV7-9

CDR3nt: TGTGCCAGCAGTGAAGCATCCAGTGCTAACTATGGCTACACCTTC
CDR3aa: CASSEASSANYGYTF
len: 15
abundance: -
j_gene: TRBJ1-2
d_gene: -
v_gene: TRBV6-1

CDR3nt: TGTGCCATCAGTGAGGCCGGTTCCTATGGCTACACCTTC
CDR3aa: CAISEAGSYGYTF
len: 13
abundance: -
j_gene: TRBJ1-2
d_gene: -
v_gene: TRBV10-3

CDR3nt: TGCAGTGCTCGGACCCCGATACAAGCCAAAAACATTCAGTACTTC
CDR3aa: CSARTPIQAKNIQYF
len: 15
abundance: many
j_gene: TRBJ2-4
d_gene: -
v_gene: TRBV20-1

CDR3nt: TGTGCCAGCAGCCCCTCGGGTAGGACGCAGTATTTT
CDR3aa: CASSPSGRTQYF
len: 12
abundance: -
j_gene: TRBJ2-3
d_gene: -
v_gene: TRBV9

CDR3nt: TGTGCCAGCTCACCTCACAGAGATTCCACCCAGTACTTC
CDR3aa: CASSPHRDSTQYF
len: 13
abundance: -
j_gene: TRBJ2-5
d_gene: -
v_gene: TRBV18